This is a list of T cell receptor beta chains from one sample in a study of T cells in tuberculosis. Data came from immunoSEQ multiplex PCR; TCRdb stores just in-frame clones and leaves some out. This table has roughly 41,000 clones, approximately 94% appearing once. Sequencing used PBMCs. The source of these receptors is a donor between 10 and 35 years old with latent tuberculosis or without tuberculosis infection. Some clones in this sample may be carry-over from other donors' samples. The CDR3 runs from the conserved cysteine through the conserved F or W. A D gene is named only where the DNA matches it firmly. Some rows have no size entry. The others give once, few or many, or a class for an expanded clone.

j_gene: TRBJ1-1
v_gene: TRBV14
d_gene: TRBD1
abundance: .
CDR3nt: TGTGCCAGCAGCCAAATCCAGGGGGGAAACACTGAAGCTTTCTTT
CDR3aa: CASSQIQGGNTEAFF

j_gene: TRBJ1-3
v_gene: TRBV30
d_gene: .
abundance: .
CDR3nt: TGTGCCTTTATTATTTCCTCTGGAAACACCATATATTTT
CDR3aa: CAFIISSGNTIYF

j_gene: TRBJ1-2
v_gene: TRBV6-1
d_gene: TRBD1
abundance: .
CDR3nt: TGTGCCAGCAGTGGGTACAGGGGGAAGTCGGATGGCTACACCTTC
CDR3aa: CASSGYRGKSDGYTF

j_gene: TRBJ1-5
v_gene: TRBV29-1
d_gene: TRBD1
abundance: .
CDR3nt: TGCAGCGTTGAGACAGGGTTCTCGGAGCCCCAGCATTTT
CDR3aa: CSVETGFSEPQHF

j_gene: TRBJ1-1
v_gene: TRBV10-2
d_gene: .
abundance: .
CDR3nt: TGCGCCAGCAGGGGGCAGGGGAACACTGAAGCTTTCTTT
CDR3aa: CASRGQGNTEAFF

j_gene: TRBJ2-1
v_gene: TRBV6-5
d_gene: .
abundance: .
CDR3nt: TGTGCCAGCAGTCGCTACAATGAGCAGTTCTTC
CDR3aa: CASSRYNEQFF

j_gene: TRBJ2-2
v_gene: TRBV19
d_gene: TRBD2
abundance: .
CDR3nt: TGTGCCAGTAGTATACGGGAGCGGGGGCTTCTCGGGGAGCTGTTTTTT
CDR3aa: CASSIRERGLLGELFF

j_gene: TRBJ1-5
v_gene: TRBV19
d_gene: TRBD1
abundance: few
CDR3nt: TGTGCCAGTCGGACAGGGGGCGCAGGGCAGCCCCAGCATTTT
CDR3aa: CASRTGGAGQPQHF

j_gene: TRBJ2-7
v_gene: TRBV4-3
d_gene: .
abundance: .
CDR3nt: TGCGCCAGCAGCCGAGGGCGTTCCTACGAGCAGTACTTC
CDR3aa: CASSRGRSYEQYF

j_gene: TRBJ1-1
v_gene: TRBV5-4
d_gene: .
abundance: once
CDR3nt: TGTGCCAGCAGCTCAATCCCAAGAGGGATGAACACTGAAGCTTTCTTT
CDR3aa: CASSSIPRGMNTEAFF

j_gene: TRBJ1-1
v_gene: TRBV28
d_gene: TRBD1
abundance: .
CDR3nt: TGTGCCAGCAGTTTATGGCGGACAGGGCGAAATCCAGCTTTCTTT
CDR3aa: CASSLWRTGRNPAFF